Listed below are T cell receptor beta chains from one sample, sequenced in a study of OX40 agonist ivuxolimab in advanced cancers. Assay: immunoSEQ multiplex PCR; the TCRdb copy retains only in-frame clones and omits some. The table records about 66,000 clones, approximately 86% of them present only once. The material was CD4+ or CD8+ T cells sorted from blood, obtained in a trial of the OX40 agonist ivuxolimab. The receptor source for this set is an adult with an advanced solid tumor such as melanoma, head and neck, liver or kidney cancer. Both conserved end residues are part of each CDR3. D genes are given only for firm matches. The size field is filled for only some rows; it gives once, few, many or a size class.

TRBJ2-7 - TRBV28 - TGTGCCAGCAGTTTAACCACCTACGAGCAGTACTTC CASSLTTYEQYF
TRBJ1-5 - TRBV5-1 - TGCGCCAGCAGTAAAGGGGGAAATCAGCCCCAGCATTTT CASSKGGNQPQHF
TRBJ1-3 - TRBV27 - TGTGCCAGCCGGAGAGTGGGGGGTTCCACCATATATTTT CASRRVGGSTIYF
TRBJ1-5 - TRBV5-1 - TGCGCCAGCAGCTTGGCAGGGATCCCTCAGCCCCAGCATTTT CASSLAGIPQPQHF
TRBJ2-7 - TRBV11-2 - TGTGCCAGCAGCTTTAACCTGAAAAGGGAATACGAGCAGTACTTC CASSFNLKREYEQYF
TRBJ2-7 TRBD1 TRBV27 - TGTGCCAGCAGTTTAAGTTGGCCAGGGGGTAACTACGAGCAGTACTTC CASSLSWPGGNYEQYF
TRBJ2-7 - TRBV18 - TGTGCCAGCTCAGCGCCCGGGACTTCACTCTACGAGCAGTACTTC CASSAPGTSLYEQYF
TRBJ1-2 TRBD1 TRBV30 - TGTGCCTGGAATCCGGGACAGGGGCGCGGGAATTTAGGCTATGGCTACACCTTC CAWNPGQGRGNLGYGYTF
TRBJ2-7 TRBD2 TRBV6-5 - TGTGCCAGCAGTAAGGGACTAGCGGGCGGCTACGAGCAGTACTTC CASSKGLAGGYEQYF
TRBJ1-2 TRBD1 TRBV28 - TGTGCCAGCAACTTCGACCCCACGGACAGGGTCCCTGGCTACACCTTC CASNFDPTDRVPGYTF
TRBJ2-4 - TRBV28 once TGTGCCAGCAGTGTCAGGGGTTTATACATTCAGTACTTC CASSVRGLYIQYF
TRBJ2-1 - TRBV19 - TGTGCCAGTAGTCCACGAACTAGATCTGGGCAGTTCTTC CASSPRTRSGQFF
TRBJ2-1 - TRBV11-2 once TGTGCCAGCAGTCTGAACTTTGGATCTCCCAATGAGCAGTTCTTC CASSLNFGSPNEQFF
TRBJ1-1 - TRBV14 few TGTGCCAGCAGCCAACAGGACATACCCAACACTGAAGCTTTCTTT CASSQQDIPNTEAFF
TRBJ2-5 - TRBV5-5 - TGTGCCAGCAGGCCGGGGACACAAGAGACCCAGTACTTC CASRPGTQETQYF
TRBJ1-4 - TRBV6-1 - TGTGCCAGCAGTGAAGGTTCAGGGGACCGTGAAAAACTGTTTTTT CASSEGSGDREKLFF
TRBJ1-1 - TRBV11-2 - TGTGCCAGCAGCTTAGGCGAGGGGTCGGAAGCTTTCTTT CASSLGEGSEAFF
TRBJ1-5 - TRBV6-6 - TGTGCCAGCAGTTATAGCGGGGAGGCTCAGCCCCAGCATTTT CASSYSGEAQPQHF
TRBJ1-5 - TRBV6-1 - TGTGCCAGCAGTGAAGCGGGTGGGGTACAGCCCCAGCATTTT CASSEAGGVQPQHF
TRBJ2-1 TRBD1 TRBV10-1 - TGCGCCAGCTCGGACAGGGGCCTCAATGAGCAGTTCTTC CASSDRGLNEQFF
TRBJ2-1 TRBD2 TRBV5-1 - TGCGCCAGCAGCTTGGGTTCTAGCGGGATAGGAGATGAGCAGTTCTTC CASSLGSSGIGDEQFF
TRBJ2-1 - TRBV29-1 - TGCAGCGTCCCCACAGGTAGGGGATACAATGAGCAGTTCTTC CSVPTGRGYNEQFF
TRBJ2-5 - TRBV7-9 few TGTGCCAGCAGTGGACAAGCTCAGTACTTC CASSGQAQYF
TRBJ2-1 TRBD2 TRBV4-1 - TGCGCCAGCAGCGGGAGAAGGGCGGGAGCTTTAGATGAGCAGTTCTTC CASSGRRAGALDEQFF
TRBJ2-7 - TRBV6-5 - TGTGCCAGCAGTTACTCGAGTACAGGGCGGTACGAGCAGTACTTC CASSYSSTGRYEQYF
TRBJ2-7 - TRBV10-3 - TGTGCCATCAGTGAGTTACCGAAGTCCTACGAGCAGTACTTC CAISELPKSYEQYF
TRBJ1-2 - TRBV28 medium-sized TGTGCCAGCAGTTCCTACTATGGCTACACCTTC CASSSYYGYTF
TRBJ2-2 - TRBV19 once TGTGCCAGTAGTACTATGGGGTCGTTGGTCGGGGAGCTGTTTTTT CASSTMGSLVGELFF
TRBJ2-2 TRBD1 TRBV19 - TGTGCCACCGAGACAGGGGGCCTAGCCGGGGAGCTGTTTTTT CATETGGLAGELFF